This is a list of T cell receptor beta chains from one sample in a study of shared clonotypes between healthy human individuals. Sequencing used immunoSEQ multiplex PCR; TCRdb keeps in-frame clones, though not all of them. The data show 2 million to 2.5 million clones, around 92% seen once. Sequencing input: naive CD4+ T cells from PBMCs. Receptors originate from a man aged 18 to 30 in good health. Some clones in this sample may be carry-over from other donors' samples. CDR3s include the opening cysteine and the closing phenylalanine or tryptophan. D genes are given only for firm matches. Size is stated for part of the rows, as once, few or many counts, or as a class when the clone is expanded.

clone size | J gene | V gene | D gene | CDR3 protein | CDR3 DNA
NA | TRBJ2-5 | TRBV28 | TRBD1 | CASSRDRGLQETQYF | TGTGCCAGCAGTAGGGACAGGGGGCTCCAAGAGACCCAGTACTTC
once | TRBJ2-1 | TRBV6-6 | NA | CASSYSLEGDEQFF | TGTGCCAGCAGTTACTCGTTGGAGGGGGATGAGCAGTTCTTC
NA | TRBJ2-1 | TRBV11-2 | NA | CASSLAWNYNEQFF | TGTGCCAGCAGCTTAGCGTGGAACTACAATGAGCAGTTCTTC
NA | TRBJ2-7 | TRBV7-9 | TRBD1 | CASSGTGYAEQYF | TGTGCCAGCAGCGGGACAGGGTACGCCGAGCAGTACTTC
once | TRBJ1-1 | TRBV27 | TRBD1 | CASRNNRGLGLHTEAFF | TGTGCCAGCAGGAACAACAGGGGGCTCGGTCTCCACACTGAAGCTTTCTTT
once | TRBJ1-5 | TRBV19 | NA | CASSIPETSNQPQHF | TGTGCCAGTAGTATCCCAGAAACTAGCAATCAGCCCCAGCATTTT
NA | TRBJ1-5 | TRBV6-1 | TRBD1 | CAGGQGALGNQPQHF | TGTGCCGGGGGACAGGGGGCGCTAGGCAATCAGCCCCAGCATTTT
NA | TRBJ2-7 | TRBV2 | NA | CASSEARHVHEQYF | TGTGCCAGCAGTGAAGCGCGGCATGTCCACGAGCAGTACTTC
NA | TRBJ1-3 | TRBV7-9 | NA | CASSLGRDGNTIYF | TGTGCCAGCAGCTTAGGGAGGGACGGAAACACCATATATTTT
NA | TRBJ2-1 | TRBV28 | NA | CASYSPRNPLEFF | TGTGCCAGCTACTCTCCCAGAAATCCCCTAGAATTCTTC
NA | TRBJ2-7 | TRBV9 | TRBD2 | CASSAGLAVPYEQYF | TGTGCCAGCAGCGCGGGACTAGCGGTGCCCTACGAGCAGTACTTC
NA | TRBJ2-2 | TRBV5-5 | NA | CASSLSPDLRTGELFF | TGTGCCAGCAGCTTGTCCCCGGACCTGCGGACCGGGGAGCTGTTTTTT
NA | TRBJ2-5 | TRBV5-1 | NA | CASREIQGSGQETQYF | TGCGCCAGCAGAGAGATACAGGGTAGCGGCCAAGAGACCCAGTACTTC
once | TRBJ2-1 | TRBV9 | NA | CASSSNRVDSEQFF | TGTGCCAGCAGCTCGAACAGGGTCGACAGTGAGCAGTTCTTC
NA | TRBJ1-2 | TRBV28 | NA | CASSLEGGVGYTF | TGTGCCAGCAGTTTGGAGGGGGGGGTTGGCTACACCTTC
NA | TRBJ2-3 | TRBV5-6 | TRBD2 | CASSRRTSGRAAADTQYF | TGTGCCAGCAGCCGACGGACTAGCGGGAGGGCCGCGGCAGATACGCAGTATTTT
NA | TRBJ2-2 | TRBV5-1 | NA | CASSLRDGDTGELFF | TGCGCCAGCAGCTTGCGGGACGGAGACACCGGGGAGCTGTTTTTT
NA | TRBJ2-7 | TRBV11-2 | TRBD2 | CASSSHSQLAYTTEQYF | TGTGCCAGCAGCTCACATTCACAACTAGCGTACACCACCGAGCAGTACTTC
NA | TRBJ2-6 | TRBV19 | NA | CASSNAGTLVSGANVLTF | TGTGCCAGTAGTAACGCTGGGACCTTGGTATCCGGGGCCAACGTCCTGACTTTC
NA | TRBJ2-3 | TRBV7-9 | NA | CASSSYTDTQYF | TGTGCCAGCAGCTCCTATACAGATACGCAGTATTTT
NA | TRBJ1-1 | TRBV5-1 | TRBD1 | CASSLDRGMNTEAFF | TGCGCCAGCAGCTTGGACAGGGGAATGAACACTGAAGCTTTCTTT
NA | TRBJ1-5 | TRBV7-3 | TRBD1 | CASSQGQGQPQHF | TGTGCCAGCAGCCAGGGACAGGGCCAGCCCCAGCATTTT
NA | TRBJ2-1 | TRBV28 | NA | CASSAPTYNEQFF | TGTGCCAGCAGCGCCCCCACCTACAATGAGCAGTTCTTC